This T cell receptor (beta chain) is from a study of CD8 T cells in Susac syndrome. General study findings and limits: The study admitted that it had a relatively small number of individuals in its TCR sequencing and HLA analysis.

The germline CDR1 and CDR2 sequences are SGHAT and FQNNGV. J gave up 9 bases and V 6 bases, and 7 bases lay outside the gene matches. CDR3 length: 13 amino acids. RNA in amounts of about 0.45 to 1 ug was reverse transcribed with random hexamers. MiXCR was run by TCRdb on the immunoSEQ multiplex PCR reads, yielding one entry per CDR3 protein. The data show 250,000 to 300,000 distinct CDR3 sequences, about 88% seen once. Concerning this clonotype: Its antigen is unknown.

The material sequenced was CD8+ T cells from PBMCs. This chain connects TRBV11-2 to TRBJ2-1; 8 nucleotides line up with TRBD2. The receptor's source is a human donor with multiple sclerosis. DNA for the CDR3: TGTGCCAGCAGGGGACTAGAGCCATTTGAGCAGTTCTTC. It is translated as CASRGLEPFEQFF.